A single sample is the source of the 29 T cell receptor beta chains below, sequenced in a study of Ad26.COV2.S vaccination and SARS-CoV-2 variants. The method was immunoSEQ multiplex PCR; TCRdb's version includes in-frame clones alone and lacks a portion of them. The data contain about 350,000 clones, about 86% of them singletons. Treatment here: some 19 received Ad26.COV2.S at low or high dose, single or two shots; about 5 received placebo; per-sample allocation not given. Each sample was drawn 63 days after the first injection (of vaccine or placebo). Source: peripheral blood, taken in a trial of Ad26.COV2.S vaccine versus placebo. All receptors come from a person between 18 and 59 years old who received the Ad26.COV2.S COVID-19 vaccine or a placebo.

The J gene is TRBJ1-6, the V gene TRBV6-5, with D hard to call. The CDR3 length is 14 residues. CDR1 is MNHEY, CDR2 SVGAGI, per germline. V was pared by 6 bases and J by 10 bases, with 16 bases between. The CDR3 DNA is TGTGCCAGCAGCCGTACCCCGGAAGAATCACCCCTCCACTTT. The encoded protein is CASSRTPEESPLHF.

The DNA of the CDR3 is TGTGCCAGCGCAGGGGCCTATGGCTACACCTTC. This encodes CASAGAYGYTF. V is TRBV28 and J is TRBJ1-2; weak D call: TRBD1 (6 bases). With 8 bases removed from V and 4 bases from J, the gap between germline ends came to 8 bases. CDR3 length equals 11 residues. The germline CDR1 and CDR2 sequences are MDHEN and SYDVKM.

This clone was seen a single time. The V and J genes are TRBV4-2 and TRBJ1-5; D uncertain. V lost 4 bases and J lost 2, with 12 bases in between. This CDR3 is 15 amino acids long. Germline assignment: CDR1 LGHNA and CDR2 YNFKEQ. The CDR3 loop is CASSLSLVGNQPQHF. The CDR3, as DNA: TGTGCCAGCAGCCTGAGCCTGGTCGGCAATCAGCCCCAGCATTTT.

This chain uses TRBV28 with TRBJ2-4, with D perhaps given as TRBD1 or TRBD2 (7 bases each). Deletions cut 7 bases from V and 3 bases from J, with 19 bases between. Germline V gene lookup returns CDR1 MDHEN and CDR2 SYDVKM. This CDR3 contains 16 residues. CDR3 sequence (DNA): TGTGCCAGCAACGTAGGGAGGGACAGCCTCAAAAACATTCAGTACTTC. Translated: CASNVGRDSLKNIQYF.

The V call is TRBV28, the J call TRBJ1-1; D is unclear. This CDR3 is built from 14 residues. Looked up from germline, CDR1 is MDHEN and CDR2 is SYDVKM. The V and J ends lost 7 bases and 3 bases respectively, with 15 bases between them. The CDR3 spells CASTRHPQDTEAFF. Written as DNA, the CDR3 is TGTGCCAGCACCCGCCACCCCCAAGACACTGAAGCTTTCTTT.

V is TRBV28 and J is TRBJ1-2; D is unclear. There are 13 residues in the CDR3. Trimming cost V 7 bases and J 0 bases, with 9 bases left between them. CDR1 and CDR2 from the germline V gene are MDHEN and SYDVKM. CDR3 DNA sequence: TGTGCCAGCACCTCGATAGCTAACTATGGCTACACCTTC. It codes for CASTSIANYGYTF.

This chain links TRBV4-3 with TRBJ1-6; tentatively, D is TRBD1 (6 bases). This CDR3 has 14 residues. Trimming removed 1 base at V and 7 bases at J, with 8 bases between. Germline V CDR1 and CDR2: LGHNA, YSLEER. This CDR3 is CASSQGTENSPLHF. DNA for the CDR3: TGCGCCAGCAGCCAAGGGACAGAAAATTCACCCCTCCACTTT.

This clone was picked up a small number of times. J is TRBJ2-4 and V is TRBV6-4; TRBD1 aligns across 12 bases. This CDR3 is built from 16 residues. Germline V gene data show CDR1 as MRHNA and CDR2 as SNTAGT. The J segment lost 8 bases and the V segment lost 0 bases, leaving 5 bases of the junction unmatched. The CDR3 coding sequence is TGTGCCAGCAGTGACTCGGCGGGACAGGGGGCTGACATTCAGTACTTC. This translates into CASSDSAGQGADIQYF.

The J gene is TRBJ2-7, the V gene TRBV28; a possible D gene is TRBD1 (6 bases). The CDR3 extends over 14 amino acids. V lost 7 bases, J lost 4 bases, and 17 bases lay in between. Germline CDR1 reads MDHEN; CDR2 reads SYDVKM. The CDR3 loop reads CASNGGRDMYEQYF. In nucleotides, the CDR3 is TGTGCCAGCAATGGGGGCAGAGATATGTACGAGCAGTACTTC.

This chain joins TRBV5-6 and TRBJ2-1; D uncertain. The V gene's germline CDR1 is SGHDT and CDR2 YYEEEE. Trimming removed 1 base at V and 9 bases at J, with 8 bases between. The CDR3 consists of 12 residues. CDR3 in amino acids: CASSLWAAEQFF. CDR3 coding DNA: TGTGCCAGCAGCTTGTGGGCAGCTGAGCAGTTCTTC.

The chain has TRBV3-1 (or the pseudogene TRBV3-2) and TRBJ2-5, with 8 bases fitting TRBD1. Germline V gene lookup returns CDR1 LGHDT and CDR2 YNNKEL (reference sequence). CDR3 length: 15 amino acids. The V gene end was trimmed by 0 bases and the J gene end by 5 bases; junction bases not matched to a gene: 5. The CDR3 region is CASSQDRTGTETQYF. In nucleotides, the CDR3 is TGTGCCAGCAGCCAAGATCGGACAGGGACGGAGACCCAGTACTTC.

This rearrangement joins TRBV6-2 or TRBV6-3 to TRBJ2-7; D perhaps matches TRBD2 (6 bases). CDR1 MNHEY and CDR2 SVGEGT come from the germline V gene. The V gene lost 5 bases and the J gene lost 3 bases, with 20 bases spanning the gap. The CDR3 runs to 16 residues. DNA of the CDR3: TGTGCCAGCAGTCACGGGGAGGCCTTTGGCAGCTACGAGCAGTACTTC. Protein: CASSHGEAFGSYEQYF.

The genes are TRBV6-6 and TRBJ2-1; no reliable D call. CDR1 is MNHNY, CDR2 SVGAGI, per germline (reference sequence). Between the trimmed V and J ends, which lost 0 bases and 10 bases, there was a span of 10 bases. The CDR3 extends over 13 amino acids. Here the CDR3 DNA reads TGTGCCAGCAGTTACTCGCAGCCCATCGAGCAGTTCTTC. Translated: CASSYSQPIEQFF.

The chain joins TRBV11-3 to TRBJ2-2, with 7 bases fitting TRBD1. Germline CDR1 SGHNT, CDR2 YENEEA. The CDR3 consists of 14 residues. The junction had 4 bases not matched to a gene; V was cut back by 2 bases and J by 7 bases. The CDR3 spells CASSLRQGHGELFF. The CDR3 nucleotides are TGTGCCAGCAGCTTACGACAGGGACACGGGGAGCTGTTTTTT.

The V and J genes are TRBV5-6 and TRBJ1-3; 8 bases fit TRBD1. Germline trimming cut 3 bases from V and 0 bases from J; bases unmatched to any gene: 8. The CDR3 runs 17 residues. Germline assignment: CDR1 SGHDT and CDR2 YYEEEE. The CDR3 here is CASSYTGTGASGNTIYF. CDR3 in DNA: TGTGCCAGCAGCTATACCGGGACAGGAGCCTCTGGAAACACCATATATTTT. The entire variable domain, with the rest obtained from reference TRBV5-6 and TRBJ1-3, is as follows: DAGVTQSPTHLIKTRGQQVTLRCSPKSGHDTVSWYQQALGQGPQFIFQYYEEEERQRGNFPDRFSGHQFPNYSSELNVNALLLGDSALYLCASSYTGTGASGNTIYFGEGSWLTVV.

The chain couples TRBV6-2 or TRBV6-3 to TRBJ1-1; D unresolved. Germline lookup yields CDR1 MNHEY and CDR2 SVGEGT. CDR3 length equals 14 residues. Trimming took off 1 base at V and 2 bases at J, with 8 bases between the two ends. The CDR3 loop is CASSYLVRNTEAFF. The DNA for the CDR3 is TGTGCCAGCAGTTACTTGGTCAGAAACACTGAAGCTTTCTTT.

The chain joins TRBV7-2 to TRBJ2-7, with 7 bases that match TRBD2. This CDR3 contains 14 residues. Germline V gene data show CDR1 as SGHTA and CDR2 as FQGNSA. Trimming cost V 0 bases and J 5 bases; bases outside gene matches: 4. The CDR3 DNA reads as TGTGCCAGCAGCTTAGCGGGAGGGCCACACGAGCAGTACTTC. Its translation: CASSLAGGPHEQYF.

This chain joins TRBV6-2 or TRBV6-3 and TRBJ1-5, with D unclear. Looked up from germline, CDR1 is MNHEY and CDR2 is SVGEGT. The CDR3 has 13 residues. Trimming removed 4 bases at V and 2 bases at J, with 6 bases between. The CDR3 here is CASSSRGNQPQHF. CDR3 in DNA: TGTGCCAGCAGTTCCCGGGGCAATCAGCCCCAGCATTTT.

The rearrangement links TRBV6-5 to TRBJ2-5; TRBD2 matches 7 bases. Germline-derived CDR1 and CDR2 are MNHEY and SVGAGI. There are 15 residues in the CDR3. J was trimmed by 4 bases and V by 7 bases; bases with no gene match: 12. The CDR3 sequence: CASTAGGITGETQYF. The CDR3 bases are TGTGCCAGCACCGCCGGGGGGATAACGGGAGAGACCCAGTACTTC.

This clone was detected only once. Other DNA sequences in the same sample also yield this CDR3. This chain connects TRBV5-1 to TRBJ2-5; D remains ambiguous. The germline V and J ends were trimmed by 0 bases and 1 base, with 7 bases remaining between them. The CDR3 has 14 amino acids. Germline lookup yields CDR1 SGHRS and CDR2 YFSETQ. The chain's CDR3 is CASSLGQAQETQYF. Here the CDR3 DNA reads TGCGCCAGCAGCTTGGGGCAGGCCCAAGAGACCCAGTACTTC.

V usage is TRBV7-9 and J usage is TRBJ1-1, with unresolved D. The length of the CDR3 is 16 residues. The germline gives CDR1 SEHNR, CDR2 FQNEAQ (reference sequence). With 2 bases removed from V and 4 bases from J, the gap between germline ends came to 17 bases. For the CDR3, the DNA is TGTGCCAGCAGCTTAACCCCTTCGGCAGTTGGCACTGAAGCTTTCTTT. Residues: CASSLTPSAVGTEAFF.

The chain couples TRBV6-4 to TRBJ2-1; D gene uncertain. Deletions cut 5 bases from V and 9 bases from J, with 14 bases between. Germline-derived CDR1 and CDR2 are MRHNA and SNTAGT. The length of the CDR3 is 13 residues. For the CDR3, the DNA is TGTGCCAGCAGTACCGGGCCCCGGCGTGAGCAGTTCTTC. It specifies CASSTGPRREQFF.

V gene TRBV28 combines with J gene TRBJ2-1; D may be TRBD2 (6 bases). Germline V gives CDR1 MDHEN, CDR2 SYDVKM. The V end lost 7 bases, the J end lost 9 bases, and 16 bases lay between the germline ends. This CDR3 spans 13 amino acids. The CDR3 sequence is CASTRDWVGEQFF. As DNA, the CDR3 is TGTGCCAGCACTAGGGACTGGGTTGGTGAGCAGTTCTTC.

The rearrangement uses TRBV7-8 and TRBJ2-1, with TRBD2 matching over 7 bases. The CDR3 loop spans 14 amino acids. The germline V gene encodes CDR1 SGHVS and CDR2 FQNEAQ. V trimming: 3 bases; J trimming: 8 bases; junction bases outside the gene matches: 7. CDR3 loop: CASSLYGGIDEQFF. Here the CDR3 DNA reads TGTGCCAGCAGCTTGTACGGGGGGATCGATGAGCAGTTCTTC.

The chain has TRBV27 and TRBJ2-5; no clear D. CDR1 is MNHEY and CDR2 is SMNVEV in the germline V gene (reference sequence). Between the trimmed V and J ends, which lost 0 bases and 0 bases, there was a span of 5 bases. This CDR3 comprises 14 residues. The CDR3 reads CASSLSPYQETQYF. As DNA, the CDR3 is TGTGCCAGCAGTTTATCCCCGTACCAAGAGACCCAGTACTTC.

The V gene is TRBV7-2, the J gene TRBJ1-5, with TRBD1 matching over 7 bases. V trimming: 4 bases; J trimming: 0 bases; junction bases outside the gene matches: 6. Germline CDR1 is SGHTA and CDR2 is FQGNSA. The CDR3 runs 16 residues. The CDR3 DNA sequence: TGTGCCAGCAGCTCATCAGGGGGTTATAGCAATCAGCCCCAGCATTTT. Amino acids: CASSSSGGYSNQPQHF.

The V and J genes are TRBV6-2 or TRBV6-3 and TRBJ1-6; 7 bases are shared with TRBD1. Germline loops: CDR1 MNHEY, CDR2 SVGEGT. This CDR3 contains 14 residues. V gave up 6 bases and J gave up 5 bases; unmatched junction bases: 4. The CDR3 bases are TGTGCCAGCAGCAGGGACAGAGATAATTCACCCCTCCACTTT. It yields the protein CASSRDRDNSPLHF.

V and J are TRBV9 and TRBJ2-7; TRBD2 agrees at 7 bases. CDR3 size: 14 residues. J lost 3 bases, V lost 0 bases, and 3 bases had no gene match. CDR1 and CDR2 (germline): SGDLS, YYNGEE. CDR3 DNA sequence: TGTGCCAGCAGCGTAGGCCCGGGGGGCTACGAGCAGTACTTC. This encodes CASSVGPGGYEQYF.

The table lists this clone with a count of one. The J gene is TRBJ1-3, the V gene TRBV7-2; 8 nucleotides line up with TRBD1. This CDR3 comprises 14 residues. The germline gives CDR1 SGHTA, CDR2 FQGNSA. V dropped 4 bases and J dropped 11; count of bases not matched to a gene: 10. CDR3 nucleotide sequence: TGTGCCAGCAGCTCACCGGACAGGGAGTCCGCCATATATTTT. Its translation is CASSSPDRESAIYF.